This TCR beta chain was profiled in a study of T cells in Graves' hyperthyroidism and ophthalmopathy. Enrolled ophthalmopathy patients presented with a Clinical Activity Score of at least 3, a NOSPECS grade of at least 4, and disease duration under 3 months. Around 10 ml fresh peripheral blood yielded the PBMCs. Template material for amplifying TCR beta CDR3 regions consisted of RNA transcripts. In the first-round RT-PCR of the TCR CDR3, the HTBI primer set was used. TCRdb itself ran the multiplex PCR reads through MiXCR, one entry per CDR3 protein. The table shows about half a million distinct CDR3 sequences, with around a quarter occurring only once. The germline V gene encodes CDR1 MDHEN and CDR2 SYDVKM. Trimming took 3 bases from V and 4 from J; bases not matched to a gene: 7. The CDR3 covers 15 residues.

Sample: blood. This sequence joins TRBV28 and TRBJ1-1, with 8 bases that match TRBD1. This receptor was obtained from a woman in her 30s with Graves' ophthalmopathy. The CDR3 region has the DNA TGTGCCAGCAGTTTCGGCAGGGGGCGGATCACTGAAGCTTTCTTT. It encodes CASSFGRGRITEAFF. The whole variable domain, filled in from reference TRBV28 and TRBJ1-1, reads DVKVTQSSRYLVKRTGEKVFLECVQDMDHENMFWYRQDPGLGLRLIYFSYDVKMKEKGDIPEGYSVSREKKERFSLILESASTNQTSMYLCASSFGRGRITEAFFGQGTRLTVV.